This paragraph covers one T cell receptor (beta chain) sequence. Its specificity is unknown. At one end the junction does not follow the germline gene, possibly because of a read error. CD8+CD57+ cell expansion, shown by flow cytometry, had occurred in the patients selected for sequencing. Prior therapy had not been administered to any patient at the time of blood sampling. Germline V gene data show CDR1 as SGHTA and CDR2 as FQGNSA. There are 14 residues in the CDR3. The data were taken from a study of CD8+CD57+ T cells in acquired aplastic anemia. Notes on the study in general: Both patients and controls carried the same twenty-nine CD8+ CDR3 sequences.

TCR beta VDJ and CDR3 profiling used genomic DNA as template. TCRdb ran MiXCR on the reads and lists one entry per CDR3 protein. The sample holds about 260,000 distinct CDR3 sequences; approximately 86% are singletons and the top ten take 40% to 50%. The specimen sequenced was sorted CD4+, CD8+, or CD8+CD57+ T cells (not recorded which) from PBMCs. This chain connects TRBV7-2 to TRBJ2-3; weak D call: TRBD2 (6 bases). The receptor was derived from a human donor with aplastic anemia. The CDR3 DNA follows: TGTGCCAGCAGCTTTTGTCAAGACGGGACTGCCCTTTCCTTT. Its protein product is CASSFCQDGTALSF. The full variable domain, rest sourced from reference TRBV7-2 and TRBJ2-3, is GAGVSQSPSNKVTEKGKDVELRCDPISGHTALYWYRQSLGQGLEFLIYFQGNSAPDKSGLPSDRFSAERTGGSVSTLTIQRTQQEDSAVYLCASSFCQDGTALSFGPGTRLTVL.